This is a list of T cell receptor beta chains from one sample in a study of cytomegalovirus exposure and HLA in healthy donors. The data were produced by immunoSEQ multiplex PCR, yet TCRdb's version contains in-frame clones alone and is incomplete. This sample's table has around 75,000 clones. The sequencing input was PBMCs. The source of these receptors is a woman in her sixties or seventies in good health and CMV-seronegative. Both conserved end residues are part of each CDR3. Each record gives: D gene, J gene, V gene, CDR3 protein, CDR3 DNA. The D gene is left open where the match is weak.

>TRBD1|TRBJ1-4|TRBV5-1
CASSPTQGVGEKLFF
TGCGCCAGCAGCCCCACCCAGGGGGTCGGTGAAAAACTGTTTTTT
>-|TRBJ1-3|TRBV28
CASTTPSGSGNTIYF
TGTGCCAGCACTACCCCCTCCGGCTCTGGAAACACCATATATTTT
>TRBD1|TRBJ1-4|TRBV18
CASSPGTDPLGEKLFF
TGTGCCAGCTCACCAGGGACAGACCCCCTAGGGGAAAAACTGTTTTTT
>-|TRBJ1-1|TRBV4-3
CASSRGPNTEAFF
TGCGCCAGCAGCCGAGGCCCCAACACTGAAGCTTTCTTT
>-|TRBJ2-7|TRBV7-6
CASSPYSKSYEQYF
TGTGCCAGCAGCCCCTACAGCAAGTCCTACGAGCAGTACTTC
>TRBD1|TRBJ1-1|TRBV27
CASSSDGGQGGQQAFF
TGTGCCAGCAGTTCAGACGGCGGACAGGGCGGTCAACAAGCTTTCTTT
>TRBD1|TRBJ1-1|TRBV4-3
CASSQGDRGNTEAFF
TGCGCCAGCAGCCAAGGGGACAGGGGGAACACTGAAGCTTTCTTT
>TRBD2|TRBJ2-1|TRBV7-8
CASSLAKLGASGTRGEQFF
TGTGCCAGCAGCTTAGCGAAGTTGGGGGCTAGCGGGACCCGGGGGGAGCAGTTCTTC
>TRBD1|TRBJ1-1|TRBV2
CASRVLTGGTEAFF
TGTGCCAGCAGGGTACTTACAGGGGGCACTGAAGCTTTCTTT
>-|TRBJ1-2|TRBV6-6
CASSYDINYGYTF
TGTGCCAGCAGTTATGACATTAACTATGGCTACACCTTC
>-|TRBJ2-5|TRBV11-2
CASSERGRGTQYF
TGTGCCAGCAGCGAAAGGGGCAGGGGGACCCAGTACTTC
>-|TRBJ2-5|TRBV11-3
CASSLEEGAVETQYF
TGTGCCAGCAGCTTAGAGGAGGGGGCGGTGGAGACCCAGTACTTC
>-|TRBJ1-3|TRBV7-8
CASSPQVPTIYF
TGTGCCAGCAGTCCCCAAGTGCCAACAATATATTTT
>-|TRBJ2-7|TRBV15
CATSSWGGDVPYEQYF
TGTGCCACCAGCAGCTGGGGGGGCGACGTACCCTACGAGCAGTACTTC